The next 20 T cell receptor beta chains were all read from a single sample in a study of regulatory T cells in long-lasting Graves disease. CDR3 regions were amplified by Arm-PCR using iRepertoire HTBI primers to build TCR beta libraries. MiXCR, run by TCRdb on the multiplex PCR reads, gives a single entry per CDR3 protein. The sample comprises over 350,000 distinct CDR3 sequences, approximately 16% of which are singletons, and around 7.6% rests with the top ten. Time point described: newly diagnosed GD, antithyroid drugs for less than 3 months. Following extraction of RNA from PBMCs, that RNA was used to make the TCR library. These same records also appear under a second study, on T cells in Graves' hyperthyroidism and ophthalmopathy.

Sequenced material: peripheral blood mononuclear cells (PBMCs), taken at new diagnosis, from a patient treated with antithyroid drugs. These receptors were taken from a woman between 40 and 55 years old with Graves disease.

This clonotype was observed many times. The V and J genes are TRBV7-9 and TRBJ1-2, with no clear D. The V and J ends lost 0 bases and 4 bases respectively, with 6 bases between them. The CDR3 covers 13 residues. Germline V lookup: CDR1 SEHNR, CDR2 FQNEAQ (reference sequence). The CDR3 coding sequence is TGTGCCAGCAGCTTAGCAGGGCTCTATGGCTACACCTTC. Encoded protein: CASSLAGLYGYTF.

This clonotype was seen repeatedly, ten times or more. The DNA for the CDR3 is TGTGCCAGCAGTTCCCTAATGGGTAATTCACCCCTCCACTTT. This gives the protein CASSSLMGNSPLHF. V and J are TRBV28 and TRBJ1-6, with no clear D. V was clipped by 4 bases and J by 6 bases, with 10 bases between them. CDR1 and CDR2 from the germline V gene are MDHEN and SYDVKM. This CDR3 comprises 14 residues.

This clonotype was observed many times. The rearrangement links TRBV6-1 to TRBJ2-7; D possibly matches TRBD1 or TRBD2 (5 bases each). V was clipped by 6 bases and J by 3 bases, with 12 bases between them. Germline CDR1 MNHNS, CDR2 SASEGT. This CDR3 region has 13 residues. DNA for the CDR3: TGTGCCAGCAGCCCGGGACCCCGCTACGAGCAGTACTTC. Residues: CASSPGPRYEQYF.

This clonotype has at least ten counts. The chain recombines TRBV28 with TRBJ2-2; 9 nucleotides line up with TRBD2. The CDR3 has 15 residues. Germline V gives CDR1 MDHEN, CDR2 SYDVKM. V was clipped by 5 bases and J by 6 bases; unmatched bases: 7. In DNA, the CDR3 is TGTGCCAGCAGTCTCGCGGGAGGGTCCTCCGGGGAGCTGTTTTTT. Translation gives CASSLAGGSSGELFF. Variable domain in full (rest from reference TRBV28 and TRBJ2-2): DVKVTQSSRYLVKRTGEKVFLECVQDMDHENMFWYRQDPGLGLRLIYFSYDVKMKEKGDIPEGYSVSREKKERFSLILESASTNQTSMYLCASSLAGGSSGELFFGEGSRLTVL.

This clonotype has at least ten counts. The rearrangement uses TRBV5-6 and TRBJ2-1, with D uncertain. Germline CDR1 and CDR2: SGHDT and YYEEEE. V dropped 0 bases and J dropped 5 bases, with 6 bases sitting between them. CDR3 length equals 13 residues. For the CDR3, the DNA is TGTGCCAGCAGCTTGGATTGGAACAATGAGCAGTTCTTC. Encoded protein: CASSLDWNNEQFF.

The rearrangement joins TRBV11-2 to TRBJ2-5, with TRBD2 matching over 7 bases. In germline, CDR1 is SGHAT, CDR2 FQNNGV. The V and J ends lost 1 base and 4 bases, in that order; junction bases with no gene match: 12. The CDR3 covers 17 residues. The CDR3 DNA reads as TGTGCCAGCAGCTTAGGCCCCCTCGCGGGAGTCGGAGAGACCCAGTACTTC. Amino acids: CASSLGPLAGVGETQYF.

DNA of the CDR3: TGTGCCAGTAGTATACTAGCGGGAGCGAATGAGCAGTTCTTC. It codes for CASSILAGANEQFF. The chain carries TRBV19 and TRBJ2-1, with 10 positions matching TRBD2. CDR1 and CDR2 (germline): LNHDA, SQIVND (reference sequence). V shed 2 bases, J shed 7 bases, and the junction held 2 bases outside the gene matches. The CDR3 sequence is 14 residues long.

In its sample, this clonotype was seen a few times. V is TRBV7-3 and J is TRBJ2-7, with no clear D. The CDR3 has 15 amino acids. Germline CDR1 reads SGHTA; CDR2 reads FQGTGA. V lost 1 base and J lost 3, with 13 bases in between. DNA for the CDR3: TGTGCCAGCAGCTTAATCGCTGGCAGCGTCTACGAGCAGTACTTC. This gives the protein CASSLIAGSVYEQYF.

The gene calls are TRBV14 and TRBJ2-4; D unresolved. The V end lost 5 bases, the J end lost 1 base, and 15 bases lay between the germline ends. The CDR3 sequence is 16 residues long. Germline V gives CDR1 SGHDN, CDR2 FVKESK. This CDR3 reads CASSTHTGFAKNIQYF. The DNA of the CDR3 is TGTGCCAGCAGCACCCACACGGGCTTCGCCAAAAACATTCAGTACTTC.

This clonotype has a count of ten or more. DNA for the CDR3: TGTGCCCGGGACACGGAAAACAATGAGCAGTTCTTC. It translates to CARDTENNEQFF. The chain links TRBV30 to TRBJ2-1, with a weak D call TRBD1 (6 bases). Trimming cost V 8 bases and J 5 bases, with 13 bases left between them. The V gene's germline CDR1 is GTSNPN and CDR2 SVGIG (reference sequence). The CDR3 covers 12 residues.

This clonotype was seen many times. The rearrangement joins TRBV5-1 to TRBJ1-4; weak D call: TRBD1 (6 bases). CDR1 is SGHRS and CDR2 is YFSETQ in the germline V gene. The CDR3 is made up of 14 amino acids. The V and J ends lost 1 base and 2 bases respectively, with 6 bases between them. The CDR3 sequence: CASSLTGTNEKLFF. In DNA form, the CDR3 reads TGCGCCAGCAGCTTGACAGGGACTAATGAAAAACTGTTTTTT.

This clonotype was found many times. The rearrangement uses TRBV2 and TRBJ1-6, with D possibly being TRBD1 (5 bases). CDR1 and CDR2 (germline): SNHLY, FYNNEI. V shed 5 bases and J shed 5 bases, with 10 bases lying between them. The CDR3 is made up of 14 amino acids. The DNA of the CDR3 is TGTGCCAGCAGTCTCGACAGAAATAATTCACCCCTCCACTTT. Residues: CASSLDRNNSPLHF.

This clonotype has only a few counts. The V call is TRBV9, the J call TRBJ2-2; D possibly corresponds to TRBD2 (6 bases). Trimming took 1 base from V and 1 from J, leaving 11 bases between them. The germline V gene has CDR1 SGDLS and CDR2 YYNGEE. The CDR3 is made up of 16 amino acids. The chain's CDR3 is CASSVTGRGNTGELFF. The DNA for the CDR3 is TGTGCCAGCAGCGTAACGGGGCGGGGGAACACCGGGGAGCTGTTTTTT.

This clonotype has only a few counts. The chain uses TRBV5-1 and TRBJ2-3; TRBD2 is a possible D gene (6 bases). From germline, CDR1 is SGHRS and CDR2 YFSETQ. CDR3 length equals 15 residues. V was pared by 2 bases and J by 0 bases, with 10 bases between. The CDR3 spells CASSLVAESTDTQYF. The CDR3, as DNA: TGCGCCAGCAGCTTAGTAGCGGAAAGCACAGATACGCAGTATTTT.

This clonotype occurred a few times. The chain joins TRBV4-3 to TRBJ1-1; D perhaps matches TRBD1 (5 bases). Trimming took 3 bases from V and 5 from J, leaving 13 bases between them. Per germline, CDR1 LGHNA and CDR2 YSLEER. CDR3 length equals 14 residues. The CDR3 nucleotides read TGCGCCAGCAGCCAGAGGGACTTAGGAACTGAAGCTTTCTTT. The encoded protein is CASSQRDLGTEAFF.

This clonotype was seen once. V and J are TRBV4-1 and TRBJ2-5; 13 bases align to TRBD2. The CDR3 is 18 residues long. With 1 base clipped from V and 5 bases from J, the junction kept 10 bases outside the gene matches. CDR1 and CDR2 (germline): MGHRA, YSYEKL. The CDR3 loop reads CASSQGGLAGPRGETQYF. The CDR3 nucleotides are TGCGCCAGCAGCCAAGGGGGACTAGCGGGGCCTCGTGGCGAGACCCAGTACTTC.

This clonotype has just a few counts. CDR3 residues: CASAELRANVLTF. CDR3 DNA: TGTGCCAGCGCCGAGCTAAGGGCCAACGTCCTGACTTTC. The J gene is TRBJ2-6, the V gene TRBV6-1; no clear D. Trimming left V 8 bases short and J 5 bases short, with 10 bases between. The CDR3 is 13 amino acids. The V gene's germline CDR1 is MNHNS and CDR2 SASEGT.

In the case of this clonotype: Here the CDR3 omits its conserved ending phenylalanine or tryptophan, so a read error is the likely source. This chain uses TRBV20-1 with TRBJ1-2; D perhaps matches TRBD1 (6 bases). CDR1 is DFQATT, CDR2 SNEGSKA, per germline (reference sequence). Trimming took 3 bases from V and 8 from J, leaving 13 bases between them. There are 12 residues in the CDR3. CDR3 residues: CSASYRVAGYTV. For the CDR3, the DNA is TGCAGTGCTAGTTACAGGGTTGCCGGCTACACCGTC.

This clonotype was counted many times. The V gene is TRBV7-2, the J gene TRBJ2-5, with TRBD1 identical over 9 bases. The CDR3 contains 14 residues. The trim removed 10 bases at V and 4 bases at J, leaving 10 bases unmatched. Germline CDR1 is SGHTA and CDR2 is FQGNSA. The CDR3 nucleotides read TGTGCCACTAGAATTGACAGGGGGGGAGAGACCCAGTACTTC. It yields the protein CATRIDRGGETQYF. Using reference TRBV7-2 and TRBJ2-5 for the parts outside the CDR3, the full variable domain is GAGVSQSPSNKVTEKGKDVELRCDPISGHTALYWYRQSLGQGLEFLIYFQGNSAPDKSGLPSDRFSAERTGGSVSTLTIQRTQQEDSAVYLCATRIDRGGETQYFGPGTRLLVL.

This clonotype was observed many times. The chain links TRBV18 to TRBJ2-1, with 8 bases fitting TRBD2. The CDR3 runs 15 residues. J was trimmed by 5 bases and V by 5 bases; bases with no gene match: 8. Germline CDR1 is KGHSH and CDR2 is LQKENI. The CDR3 nucleotides read TGTGCCAGCTCAAGGGGACTAGGCGGGGACAATGAGCAGTTCTTC. Its protein is CASSRGLGGDNEQFF.